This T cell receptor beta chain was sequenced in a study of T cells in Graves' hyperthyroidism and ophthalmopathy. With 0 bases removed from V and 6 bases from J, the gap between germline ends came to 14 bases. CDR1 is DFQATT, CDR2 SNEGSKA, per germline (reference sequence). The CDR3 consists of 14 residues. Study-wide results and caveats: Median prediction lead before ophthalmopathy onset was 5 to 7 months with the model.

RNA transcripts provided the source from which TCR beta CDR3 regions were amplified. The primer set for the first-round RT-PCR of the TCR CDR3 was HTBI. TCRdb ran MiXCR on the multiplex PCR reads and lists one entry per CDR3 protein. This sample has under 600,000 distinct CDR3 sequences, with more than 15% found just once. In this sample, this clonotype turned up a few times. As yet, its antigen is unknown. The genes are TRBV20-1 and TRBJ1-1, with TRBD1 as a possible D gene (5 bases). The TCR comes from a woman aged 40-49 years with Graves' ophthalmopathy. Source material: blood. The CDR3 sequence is CSARDSRWGPEAFF. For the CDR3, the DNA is TGCAGTGCTAGAGATTCCCGCTGGGGCCCTGAAGCTTTCTTT.